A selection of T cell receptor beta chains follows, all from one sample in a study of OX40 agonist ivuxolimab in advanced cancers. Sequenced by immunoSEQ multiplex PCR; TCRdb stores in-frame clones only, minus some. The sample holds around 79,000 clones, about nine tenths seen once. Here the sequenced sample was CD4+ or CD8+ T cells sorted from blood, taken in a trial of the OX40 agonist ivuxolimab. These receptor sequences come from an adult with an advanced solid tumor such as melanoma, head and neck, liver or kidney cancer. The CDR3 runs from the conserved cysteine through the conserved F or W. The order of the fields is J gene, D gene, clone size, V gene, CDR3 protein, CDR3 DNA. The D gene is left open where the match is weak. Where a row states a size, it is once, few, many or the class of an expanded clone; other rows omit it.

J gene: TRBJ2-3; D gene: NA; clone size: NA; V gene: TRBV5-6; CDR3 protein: CASSLLPTGREADTQYF; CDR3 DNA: TGTGCCAGCAGCCTCCTCCCGACAGGGCGGGAAGCAGATACGCAGTATTTT
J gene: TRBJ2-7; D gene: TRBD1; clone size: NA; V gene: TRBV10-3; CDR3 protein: CAISDGDRPYEQYF; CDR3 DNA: TGTGCCATCAGTGACGGGGACAGACCCTACGAGCAGTACTTC
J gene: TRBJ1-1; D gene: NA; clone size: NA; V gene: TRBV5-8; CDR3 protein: CASSRARGAFF; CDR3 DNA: TGTGCCAGCAGCCGTGCCCGGGGAGCTTTCTTT
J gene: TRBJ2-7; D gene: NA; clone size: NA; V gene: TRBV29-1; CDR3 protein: CSGRVLGDSEQYF; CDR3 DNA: TGCAGCGGCAGGGTCTTAGGGGACTCCGAGCAGTACTTC
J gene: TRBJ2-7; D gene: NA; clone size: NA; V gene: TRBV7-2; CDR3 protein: CASSLLGGQREQYF; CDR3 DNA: TGTGCCAGCAGCTTACTCGGGGGGCAACGCGAGCAGTACTTC
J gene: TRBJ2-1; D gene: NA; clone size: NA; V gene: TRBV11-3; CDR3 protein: CASSLATDGEQFF; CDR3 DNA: TGTGCCAGCAGCTTAGCCACAGACGGCGAGCAGTTCTTC
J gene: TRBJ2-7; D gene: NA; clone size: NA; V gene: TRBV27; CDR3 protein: CASSKVSSYEQYF; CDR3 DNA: TGTGCCAGCAGCAAAGTAAGCTCCTACGAGCAGTACTTC
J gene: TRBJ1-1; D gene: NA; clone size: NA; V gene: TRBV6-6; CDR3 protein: CASSYSIWTEAFF; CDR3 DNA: TGTGCCAGCAGTTACTCGATTTGGACTGAAGCTTTCTTT
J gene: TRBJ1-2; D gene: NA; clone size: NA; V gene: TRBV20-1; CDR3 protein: CSASLLGGYTF; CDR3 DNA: TGCAGTGCTAGTTTACTCGGGGGCTACACCTTC
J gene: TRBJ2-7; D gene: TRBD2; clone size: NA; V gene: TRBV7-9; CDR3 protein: CASSLGGSGYEQYF; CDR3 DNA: TGTGCCAGCAGCTTAGGCGGGAGTGGCTACGAGCAGTACTTC
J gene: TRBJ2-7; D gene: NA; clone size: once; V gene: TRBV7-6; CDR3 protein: CASSLVARGYEQYF; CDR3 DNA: TGTGCCAGCAGCTTAGTTGCCAGGGGCTACGAGCAGTACTTC
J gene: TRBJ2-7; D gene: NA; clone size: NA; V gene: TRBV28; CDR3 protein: CASSPRRTGHRYEQYF; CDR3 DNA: TGTGCCAGCAGTCCCCGACGGACGGGCCATCGATACGAGCAGTACTTC
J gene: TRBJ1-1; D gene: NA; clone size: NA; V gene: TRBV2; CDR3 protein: CASSGIGGTEAFF; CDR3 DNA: TGTGCCAGCAGTGGAATCGGGGGCACTGAAGCTTTCTTT
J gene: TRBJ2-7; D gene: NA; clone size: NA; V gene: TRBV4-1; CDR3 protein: CASSQGGSSYEQYF; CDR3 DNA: TGCGCCAGCAGCCAAGGGGGTTCATCCTACGAGCAGTACTTC
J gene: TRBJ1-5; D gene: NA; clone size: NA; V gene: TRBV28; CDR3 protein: CASSWDSNQPQHF; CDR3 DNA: TGTGCCAGCAGTTGGGACAGCAATCAGCCCCAGCATTTT
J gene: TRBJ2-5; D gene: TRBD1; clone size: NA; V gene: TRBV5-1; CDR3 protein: CASSLEDRGGQETQYF; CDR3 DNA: TGCGCCAGCAGCTTGGAGGACAGGGGAGGGCAAGAGACCCAGTACTTC
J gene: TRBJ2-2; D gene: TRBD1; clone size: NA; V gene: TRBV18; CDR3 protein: CASSPPSTGTGELFF; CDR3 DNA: TGTGCCAGCTCACCACCGTCGACAGGGACCGGGGAGCTGTTTTTT
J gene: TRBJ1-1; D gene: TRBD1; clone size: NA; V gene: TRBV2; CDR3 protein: CASSATGVMNTEAFF; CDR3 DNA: TGTGCCAGCAGTGCGACAGGGGTCATGAACACTGAAGCTTTCTTT
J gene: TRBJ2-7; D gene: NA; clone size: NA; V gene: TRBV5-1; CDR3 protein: CASRPTPGVAANEQYF; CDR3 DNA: TGCGCCAGCAGACCTACTCCTGGGGTAGCCGCAAACGAGCAGTACTTC
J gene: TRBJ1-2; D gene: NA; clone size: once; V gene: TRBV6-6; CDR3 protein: CASSYNVQGNYGYTF; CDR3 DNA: TGTGCCAGCAGTTACAACGTTCAGGGTAACTATGGCTACACCTTC
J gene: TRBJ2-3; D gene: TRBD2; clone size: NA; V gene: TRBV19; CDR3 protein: CASSIEGGWGAGGTDTQYF; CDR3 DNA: TGTGCCAGTAGTATAGAGGGCGGCTGGGGAGCGGGGGGCACAGATACGCAGTATTTT
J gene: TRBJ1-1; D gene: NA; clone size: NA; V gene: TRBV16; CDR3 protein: CASSQLGPATEAFF; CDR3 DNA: TGTGCCAGCAGCCAATTGGGGCCGGCCACTGAAGCTTTCTTT
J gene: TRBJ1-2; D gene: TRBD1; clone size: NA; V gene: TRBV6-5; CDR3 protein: CASSTNRGGYTF; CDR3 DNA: TGTGCCAGCAGTACCAACAGGGGAGGCTACACCTTC
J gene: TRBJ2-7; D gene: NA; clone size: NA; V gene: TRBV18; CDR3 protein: CASSQVGRSYEQYF; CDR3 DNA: TGTGCCAGCTCACAAGTGGGACGATCCTACGAGCAGTACTTC
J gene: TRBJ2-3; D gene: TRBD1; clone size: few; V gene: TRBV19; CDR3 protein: CASSNGQGADTQYF; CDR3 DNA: TGTGCCAGTAGTAACGGACAGGGGGCAGATACGCAGTATTTT
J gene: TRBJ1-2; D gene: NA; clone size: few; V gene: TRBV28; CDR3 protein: CASTIGARGYTF; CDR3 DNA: TGTGCCAGTACGATAGGGGCGCGAGGCTACACCTTC
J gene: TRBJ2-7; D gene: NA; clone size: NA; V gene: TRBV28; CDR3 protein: CASSLLWGWQYF; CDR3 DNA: TGTGCCAGCAGTTTGCTGTGGGGCTGGCAGTACTTC
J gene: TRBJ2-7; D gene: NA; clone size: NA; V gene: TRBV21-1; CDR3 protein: CASSQNYRVLPYEQYF; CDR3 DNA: TGTGCCAGCAGCCAGAATTACAGGGTCCTACCCTACGAGCAGTACTTC
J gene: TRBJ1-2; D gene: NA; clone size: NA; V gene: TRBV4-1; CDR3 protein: CASSQDTRANYGYTF; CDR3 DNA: TGCGCCAGCAGCCAAGATACCCGAGCTAACTATGGCTACACCTTC